This T cell receptor (beta chain) was retrieved from a study of beta chain features in type 1 diabetes. Study-wide findings and caveats: Across all four CD4+ subsets, people with type 1 diabetes showed modestly shorter TCRB CDR3s.

Per germline, CDR1 SNHLY and CDR2 FYNNEI. V lost 4 bases, J lost 3 bases, and 4 bases stayed unmatched. This CDR3 region has 16 residues. The whole isolated RNA underwent reverse transcription, so sequencing captured expressed TCRB transcripts. The table came from immunoSEQ multiplex PCR; TCRdb's copy has only in-frame clones and leaves some out. The table shows around 240,000 clones, with about a sixth occurring only once. This clone has only a few counts. Antigen: not known. Each population that was sorted was more than 98% pure. Material for sequencing was naive CD4+ T cells from blood. The receptor's source is a man aged 30-40 years with type 1 diabetes. V gene TRBV2 combines with J gene TRBJ2-5; TRBD2 aligns across 14 bases. For the CDR3, the DNA is TGTGCCAGCAGTGTGCCGGGACTAGCGGGAGAAGAGACCCAGTACTTC. It encodes CASSVPGLAGEETQYF. The whole variable domain, filled in from reference TRBV2 and TRBJ2-5, reads EPEVTQTPSHQVTQMGQEVILRCVPISNHLYFYWYRQILGQKVEFLVSFYNNEISEKSEIFDDQFSVERPDGSNFTLKIRSTKLEDSAMYFCASSVPGLAGEETQYFGPGTRLLVL.